The 23 T cell receptor beta chains below were found in one sample sequenced in a study of T cell repertoires in cytomegalovirus infection (dated by TCRdb to 2018 to 2020). Sequenced using an Illumina HiSeq 1500. Using fastp trimming at Q25 and MiXCR clonotype assembly, TCRdb reanalyzed the public sequencing data and kept in-frame beta chains. Rows merge per CDR3 protein into single entries with the most common DNA and genes. This sample comprises approximately 250,000 distinct CDR3 sequences, roughly 20% of them detected only once. Jointly, the top ten make up about 20% of the sample. What was sequenced was CD8+ T cells from PBMCs. These TCRs come from a human donor in good health (CMV status not recorded). Some clones in this sample may be carry-over from other donors' samples.

V is TRBV2 and J is TRBJ1-5; maybe TRBD1 (5 bases). V was pared by 8 bases and J by 2 bases, with 19 bases between. Germline V gene data show CDR1 as SNHLY and CDR2 as FYNNEI. The length of the CDR3 is 16 residues. The CDR3 here is CASLRDPRSGNQPQHF. DNA of the CDR3: TGTGCCAGCCTACGGGACCCCCGATCGGGCAATCAGCCCCAGCATTTT.

This clonotype appeared many times. The rearrangement uses TRBV7-6 and TRBJ1-3; maybe TRBD1 (5 bases). This CDR3 region has 13 residues. The germline V gene encodes CDR1 SGHVS and CDR2 FNYEAQ. Trimming took 8 bases from V and 0 from J, leaving 8 bases between them. CDR3 region: CASWGGSGNTIYF. The CDR3 DNA sequence: TGTGCCAGCTGGGGGGGCTCTGGAAACACCATATATTTT. Using reference TRBV7-6 and TRBJ1-3 for the parts outside the CDR3, the full variable domain is GAGVSQSPRYKVTKRGQDVALRCDPISGHVSLYWYRQALGQGPEFLTYFNYEAQQDKSGLPNDRFSAERPEGSISTLTIQRTEQRDSAMYRCASWGGSGNTIYFGEGSWLTVV.

Many counts were recorded for this clonotype. The gene calls are TRBV20-1 and TRBJ2-2; a weak D match, TRBD2 (6 bases). The germline CDR1 and CDR2 sequences are DFQATT and SNEGSKA (reference sequence). This CDR3 contains 16 residues. Trimming shortened V by 0 bases and J by 4 bases, and 15 bases separated the two germline ends. The CDR3: CSARDSGGRSTGELFF. CDR3 in DNA: TGCAGTGCTAGAGATTCCGGGGGAAGGAGCACCGGGGAGCTGTTTTTT.

The rearrangement uses TRBV7-8 and TRBJ1-2; 8 bases match TRBD1. Germline CDR1 is SGHVS and CDR2 is FQNEAQ. Trimming removed 5 bases from V and 4 bases from J; junction bases left unmatched: 6. The CDR3 spans 14 residues. The CDR3 loop is CASSPTTGVYGYTF. The DNA for the CDR3 is TGTGCCAGCAGCCCCACGACAGGGGTCTATGGCTACACCTTC.

The chain joins TRBV4-1 to TRBJ1-1; the match to TRBD1 covers 8 bases. Looked up from germline, CDR1 is MGHRA and CDR2 is YSYEKL. The CDR3 contains 15 residues. Unmatched junction bases numbered 4, after V lost 2 bases and J lost 2 bases. The CDR3 loop reads CASSQHGQGNTEAFF. In DNA form, the CDR3 reads TGCGCCAGCAGCCAACATGGACAGGGAAACACTGAAGCTTTCTTT.

The chain is built from TRBV6-8 and TRBJ1-4; D is ambiguous. CDR1 and CDR2 (germline): MNHGY, SAAAGT. Trimming cost V 6 bases and J 10 bases, with 15 bases left between them. The CDR3 length is 13 residues. This CDR3 is CASSLGNAGKLFF. As DNA, the CDR3 is TGTGCCAGCAGCCTCGGGAACGCCGGAAAACTGTTTTTT.

This rearrangement joins TRBV19 to TRBJ1-1; 7 nucleotides match TRBD1. There are 13 residues in the CDR3. V trimming: 4 bases; J trimming: 4 bases; junction bases outside the gene matches: 3. CDR1 LNHDA and CDR2 SQIVND come from the germline V gene (reference sequence). The CDR3 reads CASSKAGGTEAFF. Written as DNA, the CDR3 is TGTGCCAGTAGTAAGGCAGGGGGCACTGAAGCTTTCTTT.

The chain links TRBV20-1 to TRBJ1-1, with D perhaps TRBD1 (5 bases). Trimming pared 0 bases from V and 7 bases from J, leaving 6 bases between. The CDR3 loop spans 11 amino acids. Germline values: CDR1 DFQATT, CDR2 SNEGSKA (reference sequence). The CDR3 DNA follows: TGCAGTGCTAGAGACGACAGTGAAGCTTTCTTT. Translated: CSARDDSEAFF.

This clonotype was recorded a few times. The V gene is TRBV6-5, the J gene TRBJ2-7; D is possibly TRBD1 (6 bases). The CDR3 length is 14 residues. CDR1 and CDR2 (germline): MNHEY, SVGAGI. Trimming took 2 bases from V and 7 from J, leaving 15 bases between them. Here the CDR3 DNA reads TGTGCCAGCAGTTACAGCTCTCAAGGGGGTGAGCAGTACTTC. Its translation is CASSYSSQGGEQYF.

The rearrangement links TRBV9 to TRBJ2-1; D might be TRBD2 (6 bases). Per the germline V gene, CDR1 is SGDLS and CDR2 is YYNGEE. CDR3 size: 14 residues. V was cut by 0 bases and J by 9 bases, with 13 bases left in between. The CDR3 bases are TGTGCCAGCAGCGTAGGGGACTCAGTGAGTGAGCAGTTCTTC. This sequence encodes CASSVGDSVSEQFF.

This clonotype was seen a handful of times. This chain joins TRBV12-5 and TRBJ2-1; tentatively, D is TRBD1 or TRBD2 (7 bases each). The germline V gene has CDR1 LGHNT and CDR2 FRNRAP. Trimming pared 1 base from V and 8 bases from J, leaving 15 bases between. The CDR3 loop spans 15 amino acids. The CDR3 loop reads CASGLDFPGGDEQFF. CDR3 coding DNA: TGTGCTAGTGGTTTGGATTTCCCAGGGGGGGATGAGCAGTTCTTC.

This sequence joins TRBV20-1 and TRBJ1-1; 8 nucleotides line up with TRBD1. Germline V lookup: CDR1 DFQATT, CDR2 SNEGSKA (reference sequence). The length of the CDR3 is 16 residues. The junction had 13 bases not matched to a gene; V was cut back by 3 bases and J by 4 bases. CDR3 amino acids: CSASPEWSDRVTEAFF. The DNA for the CDR3 is TGCAGTGCTAGTCCCGAGTGGTCGGACAGGGTCACTGAAGCTTTCTTT.

This clonotype was observed a handful of times. Here the CDR3 reads CASSETGGLGETQYF. The CDR3 region has the DNA TGTGCCAGCAGTGAGACAGGGGGCCTGGGTGAGACCCAGTACTTC. The genes are TRBV28 and TRBJ2-5; TRBD1 matches 10 bases. The CDR3 runs 15 residues. CDR1 and CDR2 from the germline V gene are MDHEN and SYDVKM. The trim removed 5 bases at V and 5 bases at J, leaving 8 bases unmatched.

With regard to this clonotype: A read error may be the cause here, since a much bigger clone is one base away. The rearrangement joins TRBV7-4 to TRBJ1-6; D unclear. Per germline, CDR1 SGHVT and CDR2 SQSDAQ. This CDR3 is 14 amino acids long. Here the CDR3 DNA reads TGTGCCAGCAGCGCGGACGGCTATAATACACCCCTCCACTTT. It translates to CASSADGYNTPLHF.

This chain uses TRBV28 with TRBJ1-1, with D tentatively TRBD1 (5 bases). The V end lost 8 bases, the J end lost 7 bases, and 14 bases lay between the germline ends. This CDR3 has 12 residues. Germline assignment: CDR1 MDHEN and CDR2 SYDVKM. CDR3 DNA sequence: TGTGCCAGCTCAGTCCCGGGGGGTGAAGCTTTCTTT. This sequence encodes CASSVPGGEAFF.

This clonotype has more than one count but fewer than ten. The chain joins TRBV6-5 to TRBJ1-5, with D tentatively TRBD1 (6 bases). V lost 2 bases, J lost 6 bases, and 11 bases lay in between. The germline CDR1 and CDR2 sequences are MNHEY and SVGAGI. The CDR3 covers 14 residues. For the CDR3, the DNA is TGTGCCAGCAGTTACACAGGGTTTAGTCAGCCCCAGCATTTT. Translated: CASSYTGFSQPQHF.

This clonotype was detected ten times or more. The chain uses TRBV28 and TRBJ2-5; 10 positions match TRBD2. The germline CDR1 and CDR2 sequences are MDHEN and SYDVKM. Trimming at V came to 1 base and at J to 3 bases, leaving 11 bases not matched to a gene. This CDR3 comprises 18 residues. CDR3 region: CASSLLSSGGLDKETQYF. The CDR3, as DNA: TGTGCCAGCAGTTTATTATCTAGCGGGGGCCTTGATAAAGAGACCCAGTACTTC.

This clonotype was detected many times. The CDR3 spells CASSARLAGASEQYF. Written as DNA, the CDR3 is TGTGCCAGCAGTGCGAGACTAGCGGGGGCCAGCGAGCAGTACTTC. The chain employs TRBV28 and TRBJ2-7; 12 positions match TRBD2. The CDR3 extends over 15 amino acids. The germline V gene encodes CDR1 MDHEN and CDR2 SYDVKM. J gave up 6 bases and V 5 bases, and 8 bases lay outside the gene matches.

This clonotype was seen repeatedly, ten times or more. The chain employs TRBV28 and TRBJ2-3, with D hard to call. This CDR3 comprises 14 residues. In germline, CDR1 is MDHEN, CDR2 SYDVKM. Trimming removed 3 bases at V and 5 bases at J, with 12 bases between. The CDR3: CASSFGYRGDTQYF. The CDR3 bases are TGTGCCAGCAGTTTCGGGTACCGCGGAGATACGCAGTATTTT.

The chain employs TRBV11-2 and TRBJ2-3, with 8 bases aligning to TRBD1. V trimming: 1 base; J trimming: 6 bases; junction bases outside the gene matches: 3. The CDR3 totals 14 residues. Germline values: CDR1 SGHAT, CDR2 FQNNGV. CDR3 in DNA: TGTGCCAGCAGCTTAGTTGGGGACAGGGATACGCAGTATTTT. Its translation is CASSLVGDRDTQYF.

The V and J genes are TRBV12-3 or TRBV12-4 and TRBJ2-7; the match to TRBD1 covers 8 bases. V gave up 6 bases and J gave up 0 bases; unmatched junction bases: 4. CDR3 length equals 14 residues. CDR3 sequence: CASRDGQGSYEQYF. CDR3 DNA sequence: TGTGCCAGCAGAGATGGACAGGGCTCCTACGAGCAGTACTTC.

This chain uses TRBV29-1 with TRBJ2-3, with 8 nucleotides matching TRBD2. The length of the CDR3 is 14 residues. The germline V gene encodes CDR1 SQVTM and CDR2 ANQGSEA. The V segment lost 4 bases and the J segment 3 bases; nucleotides outside the gene matches: 6. The CDR3 is CSVGSVAGTDTQYF. The DNA for the CDR3 is TGCAGCGTTGGTTCGGTAGCGGGGACAGATACGCAGTATTTT.

This sequence joins TRBV10-3 and TRBJ2-5; TRBD1 matches at 11 bases. V lost 9 bases, J lost 4 bases, and 1 base stayed unmatched. This CDR3 is 12 amino acids long. Germline loops: CDR1 ENHRY, CDR2 SYGVKD. Here the CDR3 reads CAMGQGGETQYF. The CDR3 DNA sequence: TGTGCCATGGGACAGGGGGGAGAGACCCAGTACTTC.